Included here is one T cell receptor beta chain sequence, with context. The data belong to a study of blood T cell repertoires in COVID-19. The data were produced by immunoSEQ multiplex PCR, yet TCRdb's version contains in-frame clones alone and is incomplete. The sample contains some 70,000 clones, 88% of which appear only once. Trimming took 2 bases from V and 0 from J, leaving 14 bases between them. The CDR3 has 16 amino acids. CDR1 SGHKS and CDR2 YYEKEE come from the germline V gene (reference sequence). This sequence joins TRBV5-5 and TRBJ1-2; weak D call: TRBD1 (5 bases). This clonotype was sampled from a middle-aged woman who had recovered from COVID-19. Material: PBMCs or T cells enriched from blood (not recorded which). In DNA form, the CDR3 reads TGTGCCAGCAGCTTAGAGGGGACTCCAGCTAACTATGGCTACACCTTC. Its protein product is CASSLEGTPANYGYTF. Drawing the rest from reference TRBV5-5 and TRBJ1-2, the complete variable domain is DAGVTQSPTHLIKTRGQQVTLRCSPISGHKSVSWYQQVLGQGPQFIFQYYEKEERGRGNFPDRFSARQFPNYSSELNVNALLLGDSALYLCASSLEGTPANYGYTFGSGTRLTVV.